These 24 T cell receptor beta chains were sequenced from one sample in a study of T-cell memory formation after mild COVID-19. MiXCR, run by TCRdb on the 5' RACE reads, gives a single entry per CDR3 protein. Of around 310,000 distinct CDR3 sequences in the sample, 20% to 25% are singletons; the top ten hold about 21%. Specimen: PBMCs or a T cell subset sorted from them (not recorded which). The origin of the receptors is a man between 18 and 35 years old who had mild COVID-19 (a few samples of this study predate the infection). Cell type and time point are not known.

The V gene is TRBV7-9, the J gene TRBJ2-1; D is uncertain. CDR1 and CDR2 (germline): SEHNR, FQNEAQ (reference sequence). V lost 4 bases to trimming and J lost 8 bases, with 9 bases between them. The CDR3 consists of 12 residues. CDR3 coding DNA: TGTGCCAGCAGCTGGGGTTACGATGAGCAGTTCTTC. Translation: CASSWGYDEQFF. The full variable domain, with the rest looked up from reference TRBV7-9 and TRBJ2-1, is DTGVSQNPRHKITKRGQNVTFRCDPISEHNRLYWYRQTLGQGPEFLTYFQNEAQLEKSRLLSDRFSAERPKGSFSTLEIQRTEQGDSAMYLCASSWGYDEQFFGPGTRLTVL.

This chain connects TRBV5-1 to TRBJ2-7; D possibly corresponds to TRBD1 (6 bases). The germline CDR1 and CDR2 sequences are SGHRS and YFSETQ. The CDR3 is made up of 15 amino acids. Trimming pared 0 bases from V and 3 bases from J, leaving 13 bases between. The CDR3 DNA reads TGCGCCAGCAGCTTGGGGGACGGGGACATCTACGAGCAGTACTTC. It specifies CASSLGDGDIYEQYF. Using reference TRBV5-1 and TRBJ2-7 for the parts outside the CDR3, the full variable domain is KAGVTQTPRYLIKTRGQQVTLSCSPISGHRSVSWYQQTPGQGLQFLFEYFSETQRNKGNFPGRFSGRQFSNSRSEMNVSTLELGDSALYLCASSLGDGDIYEQYFGPGTRLTVT.

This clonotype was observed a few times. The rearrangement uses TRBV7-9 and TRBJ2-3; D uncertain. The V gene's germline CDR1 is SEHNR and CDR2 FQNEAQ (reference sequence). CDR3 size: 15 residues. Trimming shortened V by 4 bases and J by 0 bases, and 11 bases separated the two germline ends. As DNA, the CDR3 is TGTGCCAGCAGCTCCGGTCTGATTAGCACAGATACGCAGTATTTT. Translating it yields CASSSGLISTDTQYF.

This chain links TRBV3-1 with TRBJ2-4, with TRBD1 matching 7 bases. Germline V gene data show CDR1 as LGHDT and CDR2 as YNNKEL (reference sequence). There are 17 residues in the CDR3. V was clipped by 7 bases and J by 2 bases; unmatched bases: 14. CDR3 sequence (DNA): TGTGCCAGCATCGTACAGAGGCAGGGGGTGCCCAAAAACATTCAGTACTTC. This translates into CASIVQRQGVPKNIQYF.

In DNA form, the CDR3 reads TGTGCCAGCAGCCGGGACAGGAACAATTCACCCCTCCACTTT. Translating it yields CASSRDRNNSPLHF. V gene TRBV14 combines with J gene TRBJ1-6, with TRBD1 matching over 8 bases. There are 14 residues in the CDR3. Germline CDR1 SGHDN, CDR2 FVKESK. The V segment lost 4 bases and the J segment 7 bases; nucleotides outside the gene matches: 3.

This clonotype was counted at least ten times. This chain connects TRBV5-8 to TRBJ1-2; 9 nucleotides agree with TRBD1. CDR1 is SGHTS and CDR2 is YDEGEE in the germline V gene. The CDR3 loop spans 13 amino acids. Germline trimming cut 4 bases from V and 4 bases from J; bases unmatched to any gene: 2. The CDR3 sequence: CASSQDRGYGYTF. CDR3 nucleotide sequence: TGTGCCAGCAGCCAGGACAGGGGCTATGGCTACACCTTC.

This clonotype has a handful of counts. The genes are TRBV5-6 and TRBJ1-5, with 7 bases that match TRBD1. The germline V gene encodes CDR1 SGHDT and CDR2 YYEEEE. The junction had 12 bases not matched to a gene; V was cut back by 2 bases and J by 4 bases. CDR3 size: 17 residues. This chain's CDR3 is CASSFALAGTENQPQHF. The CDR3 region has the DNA TGTGCCAGCAGCTTTGCTCTTGCCGGGACAGAGAATCAGCCCCAGCATTTT. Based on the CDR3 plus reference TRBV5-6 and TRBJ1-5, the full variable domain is DAGVTQSPTHLIKTRGQQVTLRCSPKSGHDTVSWYQQALGQGPQFIFQYYEEEERQRGNFPDRFSGHQFPNYSSELNVNALLLGDSALYLCASSFALAGTENQPQHFGDGTRLSIL.

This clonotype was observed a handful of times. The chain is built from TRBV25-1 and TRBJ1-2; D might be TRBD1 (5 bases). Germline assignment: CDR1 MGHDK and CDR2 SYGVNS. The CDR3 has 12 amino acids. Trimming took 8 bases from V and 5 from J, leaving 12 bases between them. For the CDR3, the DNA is TGTGCCAGCGGGGACGGTTATTATGGCTACACCTTC. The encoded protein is CASGDGYYGYTF.

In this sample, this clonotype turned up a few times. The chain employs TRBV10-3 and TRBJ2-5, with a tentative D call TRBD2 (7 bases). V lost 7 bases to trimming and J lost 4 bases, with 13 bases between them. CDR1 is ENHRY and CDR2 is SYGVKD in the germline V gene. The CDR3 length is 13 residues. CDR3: CAIKEGGRETQYF. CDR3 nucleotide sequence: TGTGCCATCAAGGAGGGGGGGAGAGAGACCCAGTACTTC.

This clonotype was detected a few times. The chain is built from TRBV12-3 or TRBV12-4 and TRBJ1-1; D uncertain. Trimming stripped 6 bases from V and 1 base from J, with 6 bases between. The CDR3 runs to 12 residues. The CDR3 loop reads CASSRKNTEAFF. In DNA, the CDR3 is TGTGCCAGCAGCCGGAAGAACACTGAAGCTTTCTTT.

The CDR3 DNA sequence: TGTGCCAGCAGCTCCTTCAGGGCCCTAGGGGAGACCCAGTACTTC. This encodes CASSSFRALGETQYF. This chain uses TRBV7-2 with TRBJ2-5; D may be TRBD1 (5 bases). Germline V CDR1 and CDR2: SGHTA, FQGNSA. V lost 4 bases and J 5 bases, leaving 17 bases between the germline ends. The length of the CDR3 is 15 residues.

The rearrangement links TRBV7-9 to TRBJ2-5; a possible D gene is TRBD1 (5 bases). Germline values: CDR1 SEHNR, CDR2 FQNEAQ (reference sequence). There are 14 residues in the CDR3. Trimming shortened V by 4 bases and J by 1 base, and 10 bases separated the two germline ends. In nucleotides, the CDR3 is TGTGCCAGCAGCTCCCGACAGCTCCAAGAGACCCAGTACTTC. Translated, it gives CASSSRQLQETQYF.

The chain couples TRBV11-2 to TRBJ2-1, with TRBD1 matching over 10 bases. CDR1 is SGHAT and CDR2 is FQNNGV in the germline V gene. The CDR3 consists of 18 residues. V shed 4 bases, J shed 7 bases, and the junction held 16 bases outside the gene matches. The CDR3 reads CASSWSVLGQGYWNEQFF. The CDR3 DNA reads TGTGCCAGCAGCTGGAGCGTCCTGGGACAGGGGTATTGGAATGAGCAGTTCTTC.

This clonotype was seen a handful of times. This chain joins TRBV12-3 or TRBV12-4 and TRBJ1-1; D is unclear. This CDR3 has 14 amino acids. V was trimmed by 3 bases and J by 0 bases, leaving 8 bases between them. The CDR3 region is CASSFLKMNTEAFF. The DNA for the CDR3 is TGTGCCAGCAGTTTTCTTAAAATGAACACTGAAGCTTTCTTT.

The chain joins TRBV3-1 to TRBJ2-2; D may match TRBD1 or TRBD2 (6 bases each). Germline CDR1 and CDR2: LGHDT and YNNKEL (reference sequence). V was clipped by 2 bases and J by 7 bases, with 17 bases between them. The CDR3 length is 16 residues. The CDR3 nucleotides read TGTGCCAGCAGCCAATTGGTCGGAGGGGGGTACGGGGAGCTGTTTTTT. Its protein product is CASSQLVGGGYGELFF.

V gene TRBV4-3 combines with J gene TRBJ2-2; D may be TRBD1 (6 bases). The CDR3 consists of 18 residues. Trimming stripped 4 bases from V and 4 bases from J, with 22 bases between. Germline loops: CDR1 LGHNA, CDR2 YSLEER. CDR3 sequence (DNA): TGCGCCAGCAGCCGCCCCGTCAGGGGAACAGGAGGCACCGGGGAGCTGTTTTTT. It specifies CASSRPVRGTGGTGELFF.

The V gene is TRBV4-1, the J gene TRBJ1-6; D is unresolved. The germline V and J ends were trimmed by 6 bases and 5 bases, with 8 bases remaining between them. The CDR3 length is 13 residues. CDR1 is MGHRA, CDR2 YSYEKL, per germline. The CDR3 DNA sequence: TGCGCCAGCAGGCGAAGTGATAATTCACCCCTCCACTTT. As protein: CASRRSDNSPLHF.

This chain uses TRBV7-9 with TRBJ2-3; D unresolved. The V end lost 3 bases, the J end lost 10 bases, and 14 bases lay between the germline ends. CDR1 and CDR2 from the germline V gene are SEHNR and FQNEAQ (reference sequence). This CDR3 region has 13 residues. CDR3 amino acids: CASSFSLGMAQYF. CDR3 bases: TGTGCCAGCAGCTTCTCTTTAGGGATGGCGCAGTATTTT.

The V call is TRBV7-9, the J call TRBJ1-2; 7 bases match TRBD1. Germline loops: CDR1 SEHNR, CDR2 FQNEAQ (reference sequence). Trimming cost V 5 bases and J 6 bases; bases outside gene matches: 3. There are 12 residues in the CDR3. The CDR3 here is CASSTTGDGYTF. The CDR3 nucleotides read TGTGCCAGCAGCACCACAGGGGATGGCTACACCTTC.

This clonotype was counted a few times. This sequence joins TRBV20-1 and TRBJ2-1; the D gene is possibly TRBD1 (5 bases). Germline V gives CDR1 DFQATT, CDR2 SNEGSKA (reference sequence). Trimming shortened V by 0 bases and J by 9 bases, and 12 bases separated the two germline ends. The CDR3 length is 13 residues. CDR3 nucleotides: TGCAGTGCTAGAGACTTCCAGGGTGGTGAGCAGTTCTTC. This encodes CSARDFQGGEQFF.

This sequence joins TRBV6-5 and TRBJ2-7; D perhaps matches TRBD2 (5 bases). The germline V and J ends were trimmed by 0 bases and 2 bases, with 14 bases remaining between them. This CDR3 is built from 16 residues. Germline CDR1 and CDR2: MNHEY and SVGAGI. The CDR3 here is CASSYSRAKAPYEQYF. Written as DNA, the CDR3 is TGTGCCAGCAGTTACTCGAGGGCAAAAGCTCCCTACGAGCAGTACTTC.

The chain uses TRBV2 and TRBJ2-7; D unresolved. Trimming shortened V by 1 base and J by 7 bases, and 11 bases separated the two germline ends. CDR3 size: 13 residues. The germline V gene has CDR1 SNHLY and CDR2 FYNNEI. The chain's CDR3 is CASSEVLILEQYV. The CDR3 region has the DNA TGTGCCAGCAGTGAAGTTCTCATTTTGGAGCAGTACGTC.

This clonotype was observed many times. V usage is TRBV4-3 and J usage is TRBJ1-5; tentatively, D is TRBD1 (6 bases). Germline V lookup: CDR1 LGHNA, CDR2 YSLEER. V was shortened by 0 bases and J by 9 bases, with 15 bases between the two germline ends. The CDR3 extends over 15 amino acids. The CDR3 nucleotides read TGCGCCAGCAGCCAAGATGGGACAAACTCGGGGCCCCAGCATTTT. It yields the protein CASSQDGTNSGPQHF.

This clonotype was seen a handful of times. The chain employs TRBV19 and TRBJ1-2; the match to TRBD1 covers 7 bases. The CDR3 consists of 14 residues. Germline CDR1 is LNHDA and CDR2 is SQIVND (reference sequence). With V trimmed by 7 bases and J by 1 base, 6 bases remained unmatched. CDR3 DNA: TGTGCCAGTATCCCGGGACAGAGTAACTATGGCTACACCTTC. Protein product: CASIPGQSNYGYTF.